This TCR beta chain stems from a study of Graves' ophthalmopathy and Graves' hyperthyroidism. Overall study: The study drew peripheral blood at initial diagnosis, before any treatment.

All donors with ophthalmopathy were recorded as having moderate-to-severe activity, CAS ≥3, NOSPECS ≥4 and a duration under 3 months. V lost 5 bases and J 4 bases, leaving 11 bases between the germline ends. The CDR3 length is 13 residues. CDR1 and CDR2 from the germline V gene are MNHEY and SVGEGT. This clonotype has just a few counts. Its matching antigen is unknown. TCR beta CDR3 regions were amplified from RNA transcripts. Scientists carried out first-round RT-PCR using HTBI primers and then a second-round multiplex PCR. TCRdb independently ran MiXCR on the multiplex PCR reads; one entry per CDR3 protein. The sample lists some 160,000 distinct CDR3 sequences; roughly 36% were seen once. Study-level results: In blood, most expanded thyroid clonotypes above 0.001 frequency were also detected.

This receptor was identified in a man aged 25-40 years with Graves' ophthalmopathy. Sequenced input: peripheral blood. J is TRBJ1-2 and V is TRBV6-2 or TRBV6-3; D may be TRBD1 (6 bases). The DNA for the CDR3 is TGTGCCAGCAGTAGGCAGGGGAGCTATGGCTACACCTTC. Residues: CASSRQGSYGYTF.